This T cell receptor beta chain emerged from a study of blood T cells in healthy people across ages. Per the germline V gene, CDR1 is SGHDT and CDR2 is YYEEEE. Trimming took 1 base from V and 5 from J, leaving 9 bases between them. The CDR3 contains 13 residues. As to this clonotype: Its antigen is not identified.

Study-level points and caveats: Unsorted PBMCs ruled out conclusive naive versus antigen-experienced comparison. Higher diversity, along with more naive CD4+ cells, distinguished long-lived donors from aged donors.

A J-beta primer mix and a sample-barcoded 5' primer were used in a second PCR of about 7 to 11 cycles. MiXCR, applied by TCRdb to the 5' RACE reads, yields one record per CDR3 protein. Counted here are some 1.5 million distinct CDR3 sequences, 28% occurring once; the ten biggest clones make up roughly 8%. The sample comprised blood. The chain combines TRBV5-6 with TRBJ2-5; no clear D gene. This TCR came from a woman younger than 45 in good health. This CDR3 reads CASSLSQWETQYF. CDR3 sequence (DNA): TGTGCCAGCAGCTTGTCTCAGTGGGAGACCCAGTACTTC.